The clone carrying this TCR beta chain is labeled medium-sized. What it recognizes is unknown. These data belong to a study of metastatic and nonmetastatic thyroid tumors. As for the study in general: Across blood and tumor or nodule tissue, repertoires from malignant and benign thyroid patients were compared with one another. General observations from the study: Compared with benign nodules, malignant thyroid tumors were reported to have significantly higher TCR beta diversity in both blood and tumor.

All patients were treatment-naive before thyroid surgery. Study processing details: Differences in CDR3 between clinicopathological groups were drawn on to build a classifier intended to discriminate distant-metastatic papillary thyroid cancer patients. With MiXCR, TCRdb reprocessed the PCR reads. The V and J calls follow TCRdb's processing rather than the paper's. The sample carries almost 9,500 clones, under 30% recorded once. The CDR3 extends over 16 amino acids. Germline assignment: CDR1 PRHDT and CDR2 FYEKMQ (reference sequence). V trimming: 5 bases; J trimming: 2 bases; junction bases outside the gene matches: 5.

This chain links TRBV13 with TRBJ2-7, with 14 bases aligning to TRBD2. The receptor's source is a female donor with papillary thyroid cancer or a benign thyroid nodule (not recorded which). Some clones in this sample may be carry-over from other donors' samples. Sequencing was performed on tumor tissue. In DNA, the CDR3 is TGTGCCAGCAGCCTCCTGACTAGCGGGAGGGCCTACGAGCAGTACTTC. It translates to CASSLLTSGRAYEQYF.